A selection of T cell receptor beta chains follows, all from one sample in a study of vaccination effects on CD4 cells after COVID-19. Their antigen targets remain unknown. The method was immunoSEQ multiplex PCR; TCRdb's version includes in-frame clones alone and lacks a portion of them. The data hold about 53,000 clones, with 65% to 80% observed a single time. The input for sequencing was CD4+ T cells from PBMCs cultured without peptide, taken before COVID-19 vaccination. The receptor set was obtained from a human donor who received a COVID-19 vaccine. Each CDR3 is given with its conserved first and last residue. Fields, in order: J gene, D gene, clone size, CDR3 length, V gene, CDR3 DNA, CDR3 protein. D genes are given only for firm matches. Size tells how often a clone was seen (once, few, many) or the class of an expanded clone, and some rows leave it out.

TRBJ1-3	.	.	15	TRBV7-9	TGTGCCAGCAGCCCTCGGGGAGGTGTGGGAAACACCATATATTTT	CASSPRGGVGNTIYF
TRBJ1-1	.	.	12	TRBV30	TGTGCCGCCACGAGGCTCCTCAATGAAGCTTTCTTT	CAATRLLNEAFF
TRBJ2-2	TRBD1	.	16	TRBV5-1	TGCGCCAGCAGCAGTGGACAGGTTGCTAGCACCGGGGAGCTGTTTTTT	CASSSGQVASTGELFF
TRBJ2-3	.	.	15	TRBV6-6	TGTGCCAGCAGTTCGTCGGGGATTAGCACAGATACGCAGTATTTT	CASSSSGISTDTQYF
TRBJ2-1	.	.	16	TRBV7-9	TGTGCCAGCAGCGCAACAGGTCCCGACTCCTACAATGAGCAGTTCTTC	CASSATGPDSYNEQFF
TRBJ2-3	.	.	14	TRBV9	TGTGCCAGCAGCGTAGATCCAGGGACAGATACGCAGTATTTT	CASSVDPGTDTQYF
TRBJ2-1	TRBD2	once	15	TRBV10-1	TGCGCCAGCAGCCCCACTAGCGGGGGGTCCGATGAGCAGTTCTTC	CASSPTSGGSDEQFF
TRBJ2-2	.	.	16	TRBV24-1	TGTGCCACCAGTGAGACCGGGACACCGAACACCGGGGAGCTGTTTTTT	CATSETGTPNTGELFF
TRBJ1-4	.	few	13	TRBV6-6	TGTGCCACCCGGGGACACTTAAATGAAAAACTGTTTTTT	CATRGHLNEKLFF
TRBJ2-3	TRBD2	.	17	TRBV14	TGTGCCAGCAGCCGGACTAGCGGGGGGCTTAGCACAGATACGCAGTATTTT	CASSRTSGGLSTDTQYF
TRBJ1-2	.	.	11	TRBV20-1	TGCAGTGTCTCCTATAACTATGGCTACACCTTC	CSVSYNYGYTF
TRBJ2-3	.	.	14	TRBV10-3	TGTGCCATCAGAGACCAGGGGGGCCGGGATACGCAGTATTTT	CAIRDQGGRDTQYF
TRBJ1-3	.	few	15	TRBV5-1	TGCGCCAGCAGCTTCCAGGGTCCCTCTGGAAACACCATATATTTT	CASSFQGPSGNTIYF
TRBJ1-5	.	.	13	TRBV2	TGTGCCAGCAGTGGGGAACAGAATCAGCCCCAGCATTTT	CASSGEQNQPQHF
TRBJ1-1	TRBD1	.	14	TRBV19	TGTGCCAGTAGTATAGGGGACAGGGGAGTGGATGCTTTCTTT	CASSIGDRGVDAFF
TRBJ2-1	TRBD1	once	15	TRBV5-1	TGCGCCAGCAGCCTGGACAGGGAATGGCCCAATGAGCAGTTCTTC	CASSLDREWPNEQFF
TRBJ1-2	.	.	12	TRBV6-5	TGTGCCAGCAGTCAACAGGGCTATGGCTACACCTTC	CASSQQGYGYTF
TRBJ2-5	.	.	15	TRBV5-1	TGCGCCAGCAGCTTGGCAGGACTGGAAAAAGAGACCCAGTACTTC	CASSLAGLEKETQYF
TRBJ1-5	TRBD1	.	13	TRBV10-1	TGCGCCAGCAGTGGAGGGGGCCCTCAGCCCCAGCATTTT	CASSGGGPQPQHF
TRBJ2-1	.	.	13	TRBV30	TGTGCCTGGAGCGTAGCAGGATACAATGAGCAGTTCTTC	CAWSVAGYNEQFF
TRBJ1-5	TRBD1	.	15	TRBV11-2	TGTGCCAGCAGCTTAGGGACAGGGGGAAATCAGCCCCAGCATTTT	CASSLGTGGNQPQHF
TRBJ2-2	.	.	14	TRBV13	TGTGCCAGCAGCAAAACCCGGGGCACCGGGGAGCTGTTTTTT	CASSKTRGTGELFF
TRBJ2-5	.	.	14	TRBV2	TGTGCCAGCAGGTTACAGGGGGGGCAAGAGACCCAGTACTTC	CASRLQGGQETQYF
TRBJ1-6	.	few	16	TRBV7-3	TGTGCCAGCAGCTTAATAGGGTCGGAGGATAATTCACCCCTCCACTTT	CASSLIGSEDNSPLHF
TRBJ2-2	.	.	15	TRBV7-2	TGTGCCAGCAGCTTCGGGACCTCCGGGACCGGGGAGCTGTTTTTT	CASSFGTSGTGELFF
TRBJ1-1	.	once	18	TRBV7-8	TGTGCCAGCAGCGTGGGGAACCACTATGGGGATATGAACACTGAAGCTTTCTTT	CASSVGNHYGDMNTEAFF
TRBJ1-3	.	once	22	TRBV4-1	TGCGCCAGCAGCCAAGTTCAGCCCCGTGTGTCTCAAGACTCTCGTTCTGGAAACACCATATATTTT	CASSQVQPRVSQDSRSGNTIYF
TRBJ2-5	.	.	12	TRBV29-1	TGCAGCGTTGGGCAGCAACAAGAGACCCAGTACTTC	CSVGQQQETQYF